These 31 T cell receptor beta chains came from one sample sequenced in a study of T cells after yellow fever vaccination (dated by TCRdb to the late 2010s). Library creation used 5' RACE. The sequencer listed for this sample is Illumina HiSeq 2500. TCRdb trimmed the raw reads at Q25, called clones with MiXCR and kept productive beta chains. Under each unique CDR3 protein, matching rows form one entry showing the most common genes and DNA. This sample has a few hundred thousand distinct CDR3 sequences in its table, and around 7% of those were observed once. Of the sample, roughly a sixth falls within the top ten clones. The sample's treatment or condition label, in plain terms: live attenuated yellow fever vaccine strain. The input for sequencing was PBMCs, taken about 41 days after the first yellow fever vaccination. All receptors come from a man younger than 35 who received the YFV17D yellow fever vaccine.

This rearrangement joins TRBV5-4 to TRBJ2-3, with 11 bases lining up with TRBD2. The ends lost 2 bases at V and 8 bases at J; junction bases unmatched: 13. The germline gives CDR1 SGHNT, CDR2 YYREEE (reference sequence). The length of the CDR3 is 17 residues. The DNA of the CDR3 is TGTGCCAGCAGCTTTGGTAGCGGGTTTCTAGCGGGAGGTACGCAGTATTTT. It is translated as CASSFGSGFLAGGTQYF. The whole variable domain, filled in from reference TRBV5-4 and TRBJ2-3, reads ETGVTQSPTHLIKTRGQQVTLRCSSQSGHNTVSWYQQALGQGPQFIFQYYREEENGRGNFPPRFSGLQFPNYSSELNVNALELDDSALYLCASSFGSGFLAGGTQYFGPGTRLTVL.

V gene TRBV4-3 combines with J gene TRBJ1-2; D gene unclear. This CDR3 has 18 amino acids. Germline values: CDR1 LGHNA, CDR2 YSLEER. Deletions cut 3 bases from V and 8 bases from J, with 28 bases between. The CDR3 is CASSQLNDGRAVLWGYTF. Here the CDR3 DNA reads TGCGCCAGCAGCCAGTTAAATGACGGCCGCGCGGTCCTATGGGGCTACACCTTC.

A remark on this clonotype: The CDR3 does not end in the conserved phenylalanine or tryptophan, so this is likely a read error. This chain connects TRBV5-1 to TRBJ2-7; no clear D gene. V lost 0 bases, J lost 4 bases, and 20 bases lay in between. This CDR3 region has 17 residues. Germline V gives CDR1 SGHRS, CDR2 YFSETQ. Written as DNA, the CDR3 is TGCGCCAGCAGCTTGGCCGCGACGGGCTCAAGTGTGTACGAGCAGTACATC. Encoded protein: CASSLAATGSSVYEQYI.

This clonotype was counted only a few times. The chain recombines TRBV4-1 with TRBJ1-3; the match to TRBD1 covers 7 bases. The CDR3 extends over 16 amino acids. Germline loops: CDR1 MGHRA, CDR2 YSYEKL. The junction had 3 bases not matched to a gene; V was cut back by 1 base and J by 0 bases. The CDR3 DNA follows: TGCGCCAGCAGCCAAGGACAGGGATTCTCTGGAAACACCATATATTTT. Translation gives CASSQGQGFSGNTIYF.

In this sample, this clonotype turned up many times. The rearrangement uses TRBV4-3 and TRBJ2-2; 9 nucleotides line up with TRBD1. V shed 6 bases, J shed 6 bases, and the junction held 14 bases outside the gene matches. The germline V gene has CDR1 LGHNA and CDR2 YSLEER. The CDR3 totals 17 residues. CDR3: CASRRGLTGGRAGELFF. The CDR3 nucleotides are TGCGCCAGCAGGAGAGGGCTTACAGGGGGCAGGGCCGGGGAGCTGTTTTTT.

This clonotype was seen repeatedly, ten times or more. The V and J genes are TRBV12-3 or TRBV12-4 and TRBJ2-1, with D perhaps TRBD1 (6 bases). This CDR3 region has 14 residues. V was cut by 3 bases and J by 3 bases, with 9 bases left in between. The CDR3 region is CASSLADSYNEQFF. In nucleotides, the CDR3 is TGTGCCAGCAGTTTGGCGGACAGCTACAATGAGCAGTTCTTC.

This clonotype was detected many times. This chain uses TRBV4-1 with TRBJ1-1, with D uncertain. Germline V gene data show CDR1 as MGHRA and CDR2 as YSYEKL. V lost 0 bases, J lost 1 base, and 18 bases lay in between. The CDR3 has 18 amino acids. The CDR3 region has the DNA TGCGCCAGCAGCCAAGAGGGTGGAGTTCCTTATCCGAACACTGAAGCTTTCTTT. Residues: CASSQEGGVPYPNTEAFF.

This chain uses TRBV15 with TRBJ1-4; maybe TRBD1 (6 bases). From germline, CDR1 is LNHNV and CDR2 YYDKDF (reference sequence). The CDR3 consists of 13 residues. Deletions cut 5 bases from V and 7 bases from J, with 11 bases between. The CDR3 DNA reads TGTGCCACCAGCCGCCTGGGGGCTGAAAAACTGTTTTTT. This encodes CATSRLGAEKLFF.

This clonotype was picked up a small number of times. V and J are TRBV5-6 and TRBJ2-5; D is uncertain. Trimming stripped 4 bases from V and 4 bases from J, with 5 bases between. The V gene's germline CDR1 is SGHDT and CDR2 YYEEEE. The CDR3 totals 11 residues. Written as DNA, the CDR3 is TGTGCCAGCAGCGCCGTAGAGACCCAGTACTTC. As protein: CASSAVETQYF.

The rearrangement uses TRBV7-9 and TRBJ1-2; D is possibly TRBD1 (5 bases). The germline V and J ends were trimmed by 5 bases and 7 bases, with 17 bases remaining between them. The CDR3 length is 14 residues. CDR1 and CDR2 from the germline V gene are SEHNR and FQNEAQ (reference sequence). CDR3 region: CASSGSGRDTGYTF. In DNA, the CDR3 is TGTGCCAGCAGCGGCTCGGGACGGGATACTGGCTACACCTTC.

In its sample, this clonotype was seen a few times. The chain uses TRBV29-1 and TRBJ2-7; D gene uncertain. The V gene's germline CDR1 is SQVTM and CDR2 ANQGSEA. This CDR3 comprises 12 residues. With 4 bases removed from V and 5 bases from J, the gap between germline ends came to 12 bases. The CDR3 nucleotides are TGCAGCGTTGCGCACGGGTCCCACGAGCAGTACTTC. This sequence encodes CSVAHGSHEQYF.

This rearrangement joins TRBV5-5 to TRBJ2-7; 7 bases align to TRBD1. V gave up 5 bases and J gave up 6 bases; unmatched junction bases: 11. CDR1 is SGHKS, CDR2 YYEKEE, per germline (reference sequence). The CDR3 has 14 residues. CDR3 in DNA: TGTGCCAGCAGTGACGGAACAGGGGTCCGCGAGCAGTACGTC. Protein sequence: CASSDGTGVREQYV.

The V call is TRBV28, the J call TRBJ2-5, with 8 bases fitting TRBD1. Germline CDR1 and CDR2: MDHEN and SYDVKM. Trimming took 3 bases from V and 1 from J; bases not matched to a gene: 4. The CDR3 is made up of 15 amino acids. CDR3 sequence (DNA): TGTGCCAGCAGTTTCCACGGACAGGGCCAAGAGACCCAGTACTTC. Protein product: CASSFHGQGQETQYF.

The chain employs TRBV12-3 or TRBV12-4 and TRBJ1-2, with D perhaps matching TRBD1 (5 bases). Between the trimmed V and J ends, which lost 3 bases and 3 bases, there was a span of 11 bases. There are 14 residues in the CDR3. The DNA of the CDR3 is TGTGCCAGCAGTTTTTGGGGGGTTGACTATGGCTACACCTTC. Amino acid sequence: CASSFWGVDYGYTF.

Notes on this clonotype: Here the CDR3 omits its conserved ending phenylalanine or tryptophan, so a read error is the likely source. The V call is TRBV7-2, the J call TRBJ2-1, with D perhaps matching TRBD2 (5 bases). The germline V gene encodes CDR1 SGHTA and CDR2 FQGNSA. The ends were cut back, 7 bases at V and 5 bases at J, with 12 bases in the middle. The CDR3 sequence is 13 residues long. The CDR3: CASIGRGNNEQFL. The CDR3 DNA reads as TGTGCCAGCATCGGTCGGGGTAACAATGAGCAGTTCCTC.

This clonotype has more than one count but fewer than ten. The J gene is TRBJ2-5, the V gene TRBV20-1; D unclear. This CDR3 comprises 13 residues. Looked up from germline, CDR1 is DFQATT and CDR2 is SNEGSKA (reference sequence). The ends were cut back, 5 bases at V and 4 bases at J, with 14 bases in the middle. CDR3 amino acids: CSAVKVVGETQYF. In DNA, the CDR3 is TGCAGTGCTGTTAAGGTCGTGGGAGAGACCCAGTACTTC.

This rearrangement joins TRBV5-4 to TRBJ1-1; no definite D call. The CDR3 spans 13 residues. Germline loops: CDR1 SGHNT, CDR2 YYREEE (reference sequence). Trimming took 2 bases from V and 8 from J, leaving 13 bases between them. CDR3 sequence reads: CASSFYAGPEAFF. CDR3 sequence (DNA): TGTGCCAGCAGCTTTTATGCCGGCCCCGAAGCTTTCTTT.

This clonotype has just a few counts. V is TRBV7-6 and J is TRBJ2-1; 9 bases align to TRBD1. V was pared by 2 bases and J by 7 bases, with 3 bases of the junction left unmatched. The germline V gene encodes CDR1 SGHVS and CDR2 FNYEAQ. This CDR3 region has 14 residues. CDR3: CASSLPGQGNEQFF. The CDR3 DNA follows: TGTGCCAGCAGCTTACCGGGACAGGGAAATGAGCAGTTCTTC.

This clonotype was counted a few times. The chain joins TRBV12-3 or TRBV12-4 to TRBJ1-1; the D is unclear. This CDR3 has 16 residues. The germline V and J ends were trimmed by 8 bases and 1 base, with 20 bases remaining between them. The CDR3 sequence is CASFVEGTTWNTEAFF. CDR3 DNA: TGTGCCAGCTTCGTGGAGGGAACCACCTGGAACACTGAAGCTTTCTTT.

J is TRBJ1-2 and V is TRBV5-1; D gene uncertain. There are 14 residues in the CDR3. Trimming cost V 5 bases and J 0 bases, with 11 bases left between them. The germline V gene has CDR1 SGHRS and CDR2 YFSETQ. In DNA, the CDR3 is TGCGCCAGCAGTCGGGCGGCAGCTAACTATGGCTACACCTTC. Translating it yields CASSRAAANYGYTF.

This clonotype came up many times. Mismatch with germline at one junction end may stem from a read error. The rearrangement links TRBV2 to TRBJ2-5; no clear D gene. The CDR3 has 13 residues. The V gene's germline CDR1 is SNHLY and CDR2 FYNNEI. In nucleotides, the CDR3 is TGTGCCAGCAGCGAAGTTAACCAAGAGACCCAGTACTTC. Translating it yields CASSEVNQETQYF.

The chain recombines TRBV18 with TRBJ2-3, with D uncertain. Per the germline V gene, CDR1 is KGHSH and CDR2 is LQKENI. V dropped 0 bases and J dropped 2 bases, with 6 bases sitting between them. The CDR3 runs 14 residues. In nucleotides, the CDR3 is TGTGCCAGCTCACCACCGCTGTACACAGATACGCAGTATTTT. This gives the protein CASSPPLYTDTQYF.

This clonotype was detected many times. The chain carries TRBV7-6 and TRBJ2-7; D ambiguous. V shed 3 bases and J shed 0 bases, with 18 bases lying between them. The CDR3 is made up of 17 amino acids. CDR1 is SGHVS and CDR2 is FNYEAQ in the germline V gene. CDR3 bases: TGTGCCAGCAGCTTTCCCAGGACGGTCCACAGCTCCTACGAGCAGTACTTC. This encodes CASSFPRTVHSSYEQYF.

This clonotype was counted a few times. The chain links TRBV5-1 to TRBJ1-1; D perhaps matches TRBD1 (5 bases). V was pared by 5 bases and J by 0 bases, with 14 bases between. The CDR3 consists of 15 residues. Germline CDR1 reads SGHRS; CDR2 reads YFSETQ. CDR3 amino acids: CASSPWGGVNTEAFF. CDR3 nucleotides: TGCGCCAGCAGTCCTTGGGGGGGAGTGAACACTGAAGCTTTCTTT.

The chain carries TRBV2 and TRBJ2-5; D ambiguous. The CDR3 runs to 13 residues. V lost 1 base, J lost 14 bases, and 17 bases lay in between. From germline, CDR1 is SNHLY and CDR2 FYNNEI. The CDR3 spells CASSEEWYPVVYF. CDR3 DNA sequence: TGTGCCAGCAGTGAAGAGTGGTACCCGGTCGTATACTTC. Using reference TRBV2 and TRBJ2-5 for the parts outside the CDR3, the full variable domain is EPEVTQTPSHQVTQMGQEVILRCVPISNHLYFYWYRQILGQKVEFLVSFYNNEISEKSEIFDDQFSVERPDGSNFTLKIRSTKLEDSAMYFCASSEEWYPVVYFGPGTRLLVL.

This clonotype was seen ten or more times. The rearrangement joins TRBV7-2 to TRBJ2-7, with D possibly called TRBD1 or TRBD2 (5 bases each). V shed 3 bases and J shed 9 bases, with 18 bases lying between them. Germline V CDR1 and CDR2: SGHTA, FQGNSA. The CDR3 length is 14 residues. The CDR3 coding sequence is TGTGCCAGCAGCTTCGAGAGGGGATTTACGATGCAGTACTTC. This codes for CASSFERGFTMQYF.

This clonotype has just a few counts. The J gene is TRBJ2-1, the V gene TRBV5-1; TRBD2 agrees at 10 bases. Trimming took 2 bases from V and 8 from J; bases not matched to a gene: 7. CDR1 is SGHRS, CDR2 YFSETQ, per germline. CDR3 length equals 15 residues. In DNA, the CDR3 is TGCGCCAGCAGCTTAAGGGCTAGCGGGGGTGATGAGCAGTTCTTC. This translates into CASSLRASGGDEQFF.

This clonotype was observed many times. The genes are TRBV6-5 and TRBJ1-1, with D perhaps TRBD1 (5 bases). Between the trimmed V and J ends, which lost 5 bases and 8 bases, there was a span of 9 bases. The CDR3 is 11 residues long. In germline, CDR1 is MNHEY, CDR2 SVGAGI. CDR3 bases: TGTGCCAGCAGTCAGGGCCGCGAAGCTTTCTTT. Amino acid sequence: CASSQGREAFF.

The chain carries TRBV11-2 and TRBJ1-5; the D gene is possibly TRBD1 (5 bases). The CDR3 is made up of 16 amino acids. V was pared by 4 bases and J by 4 bases, with 17 bases between. Germline V gene sequence: CDR1 SGHAT, CDR2 FQNNGV. CDR3 residues: CASSSSSGTANQPQHF. The CDR3 DNA is TGTGCCAGCAGCTCCTCTTCCGGGACGGCGAATCAGCCCCAGCATTTT.

The V call is TRBV25-1, the J call TRBJ1-5, with D tentatively TRBD1 (5 bases). V shed 7 bases and J shed 1 base, with 17 bases lying between them. There are 16 residues in the CDR3. CDR1 MGHDK and CDR2 SYGVNS come from the germline V gene. Here the CDR3 reads CASNPIGHRSNQPQHF. The CDR3 coding sequence is TGTGCCAGCAATCCCATCGGTCACAGGAGCAATCAGCCCCAGCATTTT.

This clonotype has ten or more counts. The chain links TRBV27 to TRBJ1-1, with TRBD1 matching 9 bases. V gave up 4 bases and J gave up 4 bases; unmatched junction bases: 4. This CDR3 region has 14 residues. CDR1 is MNHEY and CDR2 is SMNVEV in the germline V gene (reference sequence). The CDR3 sequence is CASSSPGQGTEAFF. The CDR3 DNA is TGTGCCAGCAGTTCGCCGGGACAGGGCACTGAAGCTTTCTTT.